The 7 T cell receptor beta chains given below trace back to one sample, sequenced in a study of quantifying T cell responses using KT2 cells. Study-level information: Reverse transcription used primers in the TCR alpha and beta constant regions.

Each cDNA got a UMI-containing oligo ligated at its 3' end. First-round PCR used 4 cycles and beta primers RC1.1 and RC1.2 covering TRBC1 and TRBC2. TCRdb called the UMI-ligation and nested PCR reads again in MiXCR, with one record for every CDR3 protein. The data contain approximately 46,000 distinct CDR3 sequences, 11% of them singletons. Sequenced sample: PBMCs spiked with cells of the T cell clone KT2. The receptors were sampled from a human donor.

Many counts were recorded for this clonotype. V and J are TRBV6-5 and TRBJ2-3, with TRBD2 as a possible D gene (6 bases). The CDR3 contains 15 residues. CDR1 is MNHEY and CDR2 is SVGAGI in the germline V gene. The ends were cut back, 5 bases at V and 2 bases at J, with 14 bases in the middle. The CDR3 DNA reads TGTGCCAGCAGTCCGTCAGTAGCGGTCACAGATACGCAGTATTTT. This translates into CASSPSVAVTDTQYF.

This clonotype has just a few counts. CDR3 sequence reads: CASSLRPGQNYGYTF. DNA of the CDR3: TGTGCCAGCAGTCTACGCCCCGGGCAGAACTATGGCTACACCTTC. The chain uses TRBV12-3 or TRBV12-4 and TRBJ1-2; D is ambiguous. This CDR3 spans 15 amino acids. V dropped 5 bases and J dropped 2 bases, with 15 bases sitting between them.

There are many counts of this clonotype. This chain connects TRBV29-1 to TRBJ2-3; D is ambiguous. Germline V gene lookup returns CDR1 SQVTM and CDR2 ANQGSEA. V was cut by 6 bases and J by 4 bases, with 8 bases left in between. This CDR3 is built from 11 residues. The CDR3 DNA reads TGCAGCGTCCACACCTCAGATACGCAGTATTTT. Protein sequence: CSVHTSDTQYF.

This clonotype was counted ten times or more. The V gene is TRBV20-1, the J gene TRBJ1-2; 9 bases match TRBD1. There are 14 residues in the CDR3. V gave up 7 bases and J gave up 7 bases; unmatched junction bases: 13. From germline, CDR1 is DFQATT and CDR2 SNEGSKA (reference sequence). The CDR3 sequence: CSVNRGRSSFGYTF. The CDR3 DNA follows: TGCAGTGTTAACAGGGGGCGGAGTAGTTTTGGCTACACCTTC.

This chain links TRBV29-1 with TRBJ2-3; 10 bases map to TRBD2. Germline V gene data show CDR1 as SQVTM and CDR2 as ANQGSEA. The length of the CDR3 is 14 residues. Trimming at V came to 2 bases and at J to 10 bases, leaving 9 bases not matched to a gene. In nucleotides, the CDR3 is TGCAGCGTTGAAAATCTCAGCGGGGGGGCGCCGCAGTATTTT. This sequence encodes CSVENLSGGAPQYF.

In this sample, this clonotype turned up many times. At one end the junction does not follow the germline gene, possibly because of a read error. The CDR3 bases are TGTGCCACCCGATACGATTCTGGGTCCAACGTCCTGACTTTC. This sequence encodes CATRYDSGSNVLTF. The chain uses TRBV6-5 and TRBJ2-6, with D unclear. CDR1 MNHEY and CDR2 SVGAGI come from the germline V gene. The CDR3 has 14 residues.

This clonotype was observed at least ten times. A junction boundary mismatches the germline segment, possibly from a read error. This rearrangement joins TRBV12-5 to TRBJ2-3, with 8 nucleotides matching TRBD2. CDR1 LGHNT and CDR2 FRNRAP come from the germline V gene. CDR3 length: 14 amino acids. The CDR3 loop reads CASGSRTSRDTQYF. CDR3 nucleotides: TGTGCTAGTGGTTCTCGGACTAGCAGAGATACGCAGTATTTT.